This T cell receptor beta chain was identified in a study of blood T cell repertoires in COVID-19. The wider study: Some COVID-19 samples were acute and others convalescent; all came from the United States, Italy and Spain. Sample material is recorded as cDNA or gDNA derived from T cells, B-cell-depleted T cells, or PBMCs.

Authors' processing steps: Amplifying reference gene primers gave estimates of nucleated cell counts. Only in-frame clones appear in the TCRdb table, and some are missing; sequencing was by immunoSEQ multiplex PCR. The DNA gave D and trimming, while V, J and clone size come from that table. The data hold 310,000 or so clones, with around 92% observed a single time. This clone is a singleton in its sample. CDR3 size: 16 residues. Losses at the gene ends were 5 bases for V and 3 bases for J; bases not matched to a gene: 7. Germline V lookup: CDR1 SGHAT, CDR2 FQNNGV. This TCR was sampled from a man between 18 and 29 years old who had recovered from COVID-19. Sequenced: peripheral blood. The rearrangement uses TRBV11-2 and TRBJ1-3; 10 nucleotides agree with TRBD1. DNA for the CDR3: TGTGCCAGCAGCCAGACAGGGGGCGAGAGTGGAAACACCATATATTTT. Translating it yields CASSQTGGESGNTIYF.